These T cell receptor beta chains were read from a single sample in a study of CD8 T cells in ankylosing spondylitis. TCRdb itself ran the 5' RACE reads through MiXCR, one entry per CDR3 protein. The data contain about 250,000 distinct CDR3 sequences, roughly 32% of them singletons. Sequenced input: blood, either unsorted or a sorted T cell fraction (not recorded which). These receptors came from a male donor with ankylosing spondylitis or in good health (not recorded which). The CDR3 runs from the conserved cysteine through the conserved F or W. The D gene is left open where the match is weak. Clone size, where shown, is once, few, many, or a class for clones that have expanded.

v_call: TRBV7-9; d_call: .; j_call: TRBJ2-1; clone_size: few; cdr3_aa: CASSLGSDEQFF; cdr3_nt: TGTGCCAGCAGCTTAGGGTCAGATGAGCAGTTCTTC
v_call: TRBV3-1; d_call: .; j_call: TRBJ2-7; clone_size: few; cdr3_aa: CASSQELVSASYEQYF; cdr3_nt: TGTGCCAGCAGCCAAGAGTTGGTTTCGGCCTCCTACGAGCAGTACTTC
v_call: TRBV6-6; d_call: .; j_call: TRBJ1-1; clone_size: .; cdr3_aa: CASSYPRVTEAFF; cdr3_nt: TGTGCCAGCAGTTACCCCAGGGTCACTGAAGCTTTCTTT
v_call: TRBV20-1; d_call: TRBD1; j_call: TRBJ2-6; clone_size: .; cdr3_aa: CSARGGQGAPGANVLTF; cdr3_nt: TGCAGTGCTAGAGGGGGACAGGGGGCGCCTGGGGCCAACGTCCTGACTTTC
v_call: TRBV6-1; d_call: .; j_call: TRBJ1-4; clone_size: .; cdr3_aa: CASSDMSGYGEKLFF; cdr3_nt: TGTGCCAGCAGTGACATGTCGGGGTATGGTGAAAAACTGTTTTTT
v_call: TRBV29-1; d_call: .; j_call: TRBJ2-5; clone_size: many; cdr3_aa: CSVDDETQYF; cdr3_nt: TGCAGCGTTGACGACGAGACCCAGTACTTC
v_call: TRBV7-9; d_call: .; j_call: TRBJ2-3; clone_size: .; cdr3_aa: CASSLAAGSSTDTQYF; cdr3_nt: TGTGCCAGCAGCTTAGCGGCGGGGAGTAGCACAGATACGCAGTATTTT
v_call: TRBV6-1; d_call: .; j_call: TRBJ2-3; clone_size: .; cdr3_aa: CASSAQGGALADTQYF; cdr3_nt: TGTGCCAGCAGTGCCCAGGGGGGGGCGCTTGCAGATACGCAGTATTTT
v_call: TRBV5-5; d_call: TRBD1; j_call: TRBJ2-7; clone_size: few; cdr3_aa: CASSLPGQGPYEQYF; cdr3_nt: TGTGCCAGCAGCTTGCCGGGACAGGGCCCCTACGAGCAGTACTTC
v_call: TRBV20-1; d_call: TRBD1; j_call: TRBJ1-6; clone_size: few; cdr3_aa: CSVGQGKDSPLHF; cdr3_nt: TGCAGTGTTGGACAGGGAAAGGATTCACCCCTCCACTTT
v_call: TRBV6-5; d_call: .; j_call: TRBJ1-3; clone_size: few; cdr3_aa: CASSYSRLSGNTIYF; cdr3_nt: TGTGCCAGCAGTTACTCGAGGCTCTCTGGAAACACCATATATTTT
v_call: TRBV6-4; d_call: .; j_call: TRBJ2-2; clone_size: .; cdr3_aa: CASIGTNRNTGELFF; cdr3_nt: TGTGCCAGCATTGGGACAAATCGGAACACCGGGGAGCTGTTTTTT
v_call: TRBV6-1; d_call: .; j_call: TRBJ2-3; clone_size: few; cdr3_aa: CASSQWDATDTQYF; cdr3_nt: TGTGCCAGCAGTCAATGGGACGCCACAGATACGCAGTATTTT
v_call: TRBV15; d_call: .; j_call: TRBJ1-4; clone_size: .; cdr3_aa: CATSRGLTNEKLFF; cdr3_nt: TGTGCCACCAGCAGAGGGTTAACTAATGAAAAACTGTTTTTT
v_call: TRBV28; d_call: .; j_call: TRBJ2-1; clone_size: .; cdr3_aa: CASSLRQSSYNEQFF; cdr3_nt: TGTGCCAGCAGTTTGAGACAGAGCTCCTACAATGAGCAGTTCTTC
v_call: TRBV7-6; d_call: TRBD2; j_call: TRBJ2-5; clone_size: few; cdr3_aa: CASSLTLAGGIQETQYF; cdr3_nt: TGTGCCAGCAGCTTGACGCTAGCGGGGGGGATCCAAGAGACCCAGTACTTC
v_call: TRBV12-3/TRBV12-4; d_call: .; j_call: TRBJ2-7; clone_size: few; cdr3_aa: CASSPWVRSYEQYF; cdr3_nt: TGTGCCAGCAGTCCCTGGGTGAGGTCCTACGAGCAGTACTTC
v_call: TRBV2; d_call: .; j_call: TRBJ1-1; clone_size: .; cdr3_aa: CASSPAGAGNEAFF; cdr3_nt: TGTGCCAGCAGTCCCGCGGGGGCGGGGAATGAAGCTTTCTTT
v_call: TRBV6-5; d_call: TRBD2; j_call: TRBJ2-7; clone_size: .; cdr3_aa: CASSYEASGGEEQYF; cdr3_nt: TGTGCCAGCAGTTACGAGGCTAGCGGGGGGGAGGAGCAGTACTTC
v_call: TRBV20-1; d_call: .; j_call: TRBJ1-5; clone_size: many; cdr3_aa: CSARGGIRNQPQHF; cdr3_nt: TGCAGTGCTAGAGGTGGGATACGGAATCAGCCCCAGCATTTT
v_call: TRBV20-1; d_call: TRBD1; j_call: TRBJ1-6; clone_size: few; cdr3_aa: CSASQGAQGNSPLHF; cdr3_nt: TGCAGTGCTAGCCAGGGGGCACAGGGTAATTCACCCCTCCACTTT
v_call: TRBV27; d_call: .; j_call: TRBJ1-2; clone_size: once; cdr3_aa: CASRPNRVSGYTF; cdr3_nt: TGTGCCAGCAGGCCCAACAGGGTTTCTGGCTACACCTTC
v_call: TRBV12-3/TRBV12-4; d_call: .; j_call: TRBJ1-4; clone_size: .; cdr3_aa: CASSPRGVLNEKLFF; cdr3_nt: TGTGCCAGCAGTCCTCGTGGGGTCTTAAATGAAAAACTGTTTTTT
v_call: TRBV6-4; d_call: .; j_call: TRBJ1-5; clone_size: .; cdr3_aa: CATSHIDQPQHF; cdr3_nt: TGTGCCACCTCGCACATAGATCAGCCCCAGCATTTT
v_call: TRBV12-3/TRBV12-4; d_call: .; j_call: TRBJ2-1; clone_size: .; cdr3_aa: CASSLSTALWDEQFF; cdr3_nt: TGTGCCAGCAGTTTAAGTACGGCCCTTTGGGATGAGCAGTTCTTC
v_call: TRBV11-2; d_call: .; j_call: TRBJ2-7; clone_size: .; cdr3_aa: CASSPGPPWQYF; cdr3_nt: TGTGCCAGCAGCCCCGGGCCCCCTTGGCAGTACTTC
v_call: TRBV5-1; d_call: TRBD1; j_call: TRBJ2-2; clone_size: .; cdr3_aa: CASSRSTGGDTGELFF; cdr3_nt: TGCGCCAGCAGCAGATCTACAGGGGGCGACACCGGGGAGCTGTTTTTT
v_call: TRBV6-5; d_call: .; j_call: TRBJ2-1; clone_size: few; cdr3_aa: CASSYGLDRIKQFF; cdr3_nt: TGTGCCAGCAGTTACGGGCTAGACCGCATTAAGCAGTTCTTC
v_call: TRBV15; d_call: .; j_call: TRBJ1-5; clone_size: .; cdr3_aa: CATSSSNQPQHF; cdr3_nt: TGTGCCACCAGCAGTAGCAATCAGCCCCAGCATTTT
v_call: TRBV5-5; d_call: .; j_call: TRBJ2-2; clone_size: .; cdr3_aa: CASSVAAGYPTGELFF; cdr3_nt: TGTGCCAGCAGCGTGGCAGCAGGGTATCCAACCGGGGAGCTGTTTTTT
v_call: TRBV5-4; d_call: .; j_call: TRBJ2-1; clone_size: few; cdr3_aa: CASSSRLPDNEQFF; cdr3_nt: TGTGCCAGCAGCTCACGTCTTCCGGACAATGAGCAGTTCTTC
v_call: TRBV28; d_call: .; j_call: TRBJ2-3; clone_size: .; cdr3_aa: CASSSQDTQYF; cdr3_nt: TGTGCCAGCAGTTCCCAGGATACGCAGTATTTT
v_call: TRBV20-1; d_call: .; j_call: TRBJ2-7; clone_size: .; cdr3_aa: CSARAWGLTYEQYF; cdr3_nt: TGCAGTGCTAGAGCATGGGGTCTAACCTACGAGCAGTACTTC
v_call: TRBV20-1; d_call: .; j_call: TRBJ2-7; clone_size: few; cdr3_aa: CSASPESYEQYF; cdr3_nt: TGCAGTGCTAGCCCGGAGTCCTACGAGCAGTACTTC
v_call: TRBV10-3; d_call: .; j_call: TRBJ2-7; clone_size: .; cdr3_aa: CAIKTEGTAYEQYF; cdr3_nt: TGTGCCATCAAGACGGAAGGGACGGCATACGAGCAGTACTTC
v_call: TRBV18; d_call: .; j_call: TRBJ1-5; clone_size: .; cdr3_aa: CASSLQDNQPQHF; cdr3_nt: TGTGCCAGCTCGCTACAGGACAATCAGCCCCAGCATTTT
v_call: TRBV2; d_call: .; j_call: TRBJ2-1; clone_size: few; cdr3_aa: CASTPYDSYNEQFF; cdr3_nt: TGTGCCAGCACTCCGTATGACTCCTACAATGAGCAGTTCTTC
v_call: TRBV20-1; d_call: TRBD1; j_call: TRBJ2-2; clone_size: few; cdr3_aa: CSARDRGQGSGELFF; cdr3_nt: TGCAGTGCTAGAGATCGGGGACAGGGGTCCGGGGAGCTGTTTTTT
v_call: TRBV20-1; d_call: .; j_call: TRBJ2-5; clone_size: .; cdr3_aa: CSARVVRYQETQYF; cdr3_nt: TGCAGTGCTAGGGTCGTGAGGTACCAAGAGACCCAGTACTTC
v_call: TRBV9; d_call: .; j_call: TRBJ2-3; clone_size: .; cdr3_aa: CASTPPGGSGDTQYF; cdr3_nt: TGTGCCAGCACCCCGCCAGGTGGCTCGGGGGATACGCAGTATTTT
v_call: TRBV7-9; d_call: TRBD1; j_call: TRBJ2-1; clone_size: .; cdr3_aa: CASSDPGQPEQFF; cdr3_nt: TGTGCCAGCAGCGATCCGGGACAGCCTGAGCAGTTCTTC
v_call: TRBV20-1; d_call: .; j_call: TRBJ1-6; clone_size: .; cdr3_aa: CSAREGGGNSPLHF; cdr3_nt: TGCAGTGCTAGAGAGGGAGGGGGTAATTCACCCCTCCACTTT
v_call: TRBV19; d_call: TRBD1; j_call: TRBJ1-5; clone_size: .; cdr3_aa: CASQDRVNQPQHF; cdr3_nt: TGTGCCAGTCAGGACAGGGTCAATCAGCCCCAGCATTTT
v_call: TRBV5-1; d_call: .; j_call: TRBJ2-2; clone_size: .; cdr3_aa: CASSAGANTGELFF; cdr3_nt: TGCGCCAGCAGCGCAGGGGCGAACACCGGGGAGCTGTTTTTT
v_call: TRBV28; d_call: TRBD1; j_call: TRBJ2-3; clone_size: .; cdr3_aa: CASSSGQGGADTQYF; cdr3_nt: TGTGCCAGCAGTTCGGGACAGGGGGGCGCAGATACGCAGTATTTT
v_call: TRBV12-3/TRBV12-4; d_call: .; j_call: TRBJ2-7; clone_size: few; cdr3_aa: CASTPTTPSNEQYF; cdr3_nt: TGTGCCAGCACCCCAACGACACCCAGCAACGAGCAGTACTTC
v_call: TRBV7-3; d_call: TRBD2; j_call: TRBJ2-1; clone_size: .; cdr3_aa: CASSSGLVDEQFF; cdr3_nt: TGTGCCAGCAGCTCGGGACTAGTGGATGAGCAGTTCTTC
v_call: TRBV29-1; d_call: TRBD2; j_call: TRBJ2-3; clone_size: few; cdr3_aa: CSVEGYNGGGADTQYF; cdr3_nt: TGCAGCGTTGAAGGGTACAACGGGGGAGGGGCAGATACGCAGTATTTT
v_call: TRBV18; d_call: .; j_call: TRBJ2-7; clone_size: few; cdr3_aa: CASSPTRGDEQYF; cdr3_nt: TGTGCCAGCTCACCAACCAGGGGAGACGAGCAGTACTTC
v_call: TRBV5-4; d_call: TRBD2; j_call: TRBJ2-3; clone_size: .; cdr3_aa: CASSDVSGGALNTQYF; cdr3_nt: TGTGCCAGCAGCGATGTTAGCGGGGGGGCTTTGAATACGCAGTATTTT
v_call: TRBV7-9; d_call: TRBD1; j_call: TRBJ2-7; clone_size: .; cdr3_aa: CASSYSRQGPAYEQYF; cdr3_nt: TGTGCCAGCAGCTACTCCCGACAGGGACCAGCTTACGAGCAGTACTTC
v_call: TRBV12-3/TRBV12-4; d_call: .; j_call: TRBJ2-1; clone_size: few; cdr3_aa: CASRGGPGEQFF; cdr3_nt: TGTGCCAGCAGAGGGGGGCCTGGTGAGCAGTTCTTC
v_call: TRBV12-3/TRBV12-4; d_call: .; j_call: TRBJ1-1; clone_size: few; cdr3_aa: CASSLARGTEAFF; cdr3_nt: TGTGCCAGCAGTTTGGCCAGAGGCACTGAAGCTTTCTTT
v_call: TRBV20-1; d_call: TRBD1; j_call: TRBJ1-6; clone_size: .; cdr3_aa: CSANREGASYNSPLHF; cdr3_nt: TGCAGTGCTAACCGCGAGGGGGCCTCCTATAATTCACCCCTCCACTTT
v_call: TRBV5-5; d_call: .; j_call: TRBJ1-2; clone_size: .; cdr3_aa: CASSPRRLLQGYTF; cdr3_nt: TGTGCCAGCAGCCCCCGCCGACTACTACAAGGCTACACCTTC